Following are 21 T cell receptor beta chains from one sample sequenced in a study of blood T cell repertoires in COVID-19. Profiling relied on immunoSEQ multiplex PCR, and the TCRdb table lists in-frame clones only, not all of them. The data show about 120,000 clones, more than 70% seen once. Sequencing was carried out using peripheral blood. The receptors were sampled from a human donor in a cohort sampled during active COVID-19.

The gene calls are TRBV5-4 and TRBJ1-1, with D unresolved. V lost 0 bases, J lost 1 base, and 7 bases lay in between. The CDR3 length is 14 residues. Germline CDR1 SGHNT, CDR2 YYREEE (reference sequence). The CDR3 is CASSLATGNTEAFF. In DNA, the CDR3 is TGTGCCAGCAGCTTGGCGACGGGGAACACTGAAGCTTTCTTT.

V and J are TRBV4-2 and TRBJ2-7; the match to TRBD2 covers 15 bases. Germline CDR1 LGHNA, CDR2 YNFKEQ. Trimming removed 4 bases from V and 1 base from J; junction bases left unmatched: 11. The CDR3 loop spans 19 amino acids. In DNA, the CDR3 is TGTGCCAGCAGCCCCACCGGGACTAGCGGGGGGCCCTTATCCTACGAGCAGTACTTC. Amino acids: CASSPTGTSGGPLSYEQYF.

Regarding this clone: This same CDR3 is encoded by further DNA sequences in the sample. The chain is built from TRBV3-1 (or the pseudogene TRBV3-2) and TRBJ2-7; D perhaps matches TRBD1 (8 bases). The CDR3 loop spans 15 amino acids. The V gene lost 2 bases and the J gene lost 2 bases, with 13 bases spanning the gap. The germline CDR1 and CDR2 sequences are LGHDT and YNNKEL (reference sequence). The CDR3 loop reads CASSQSGTGTYEQYF. In nucleotides, the CDR3 is TGTGCCAGCAGCCAAAGCGGGACAGGAACCTACGAGCAGTACTTC.

The rearrangement links TRBV7-9 to TRBJ2-7, with 12 bases identical to TRBD2. V was pared by 4 bases and J by 0 bases, with 13 bases of the junction left unmatched. Looked up from germline, CDR1 is SEHNR and CDR2 is FQNEAQ (reference sequence). This CDR3 is built from 19 residues. The CDR3 DNA reads as TGTGCCAGCAGCTCCTTACCGGGACTAGCGGGTCTAAGCTCCTACGAGCAGTACTTC. This codes for CASSSLPGLAGLSSYEQYF.

The rearrangement uses TRBV4-2 and TRBJ2-2, with TRBD2 as a possible D gene (6 bases). With 2 bases removed from V and 1 base from J, the gap between germline ends came to 14 bases. Germline CDR1 reads LGHNA; CDR2 reads YNFKEQ. The CDR3 has 17 residues. Written as DNA, the CDR3 is TGTGCCAGCAGCCAAACCCCGGGACTGAAGAACACCGGGGAGCTGTTTTTT. It is translated as CASSQTPGLKNTGELFF.

The CDR3 reads CASSPSGGMGYEQYF. The CDR3 nucleotides are TGTGCCAGCAGCCCAAGTGGGGGGATGGGTTACGAGCAGTACTTC. V gene TRBV9 combines with J gene TRBJ2-7; TRBD2 is a possible D gene (6 bases). V was trimmed by 4 bases and J by 4 bases, leaving 18 bases between them. This CDR3 has 15 residues. Germline CDR1 reads SGDLS; CDR2 reads YYNGEE.

V gene TRBV10-3 combines with J gene TRBJ1-2; 7 bases are shared with TRBD1. The CDR3 is 12 amino acids. V lost 3 bases to trimming and J lost 8 bases; unmatched junction nucleotides: 3. The V gene's germline CDR1 is ENHRY and CDR2 SYGVKD. The CDR3 coding sequence is TGTGCCATCAGTGATGGACAGGAGGGCTACACCTTC. Amino acid sequence: CAISDGQEGYTF.

The chain uses TRBV25-1 and TRBJ1-4, with TRBD1 matching over 8 bases. Germline V gene sequence: CDR1 MGHDK, CDR2 SYGVNS. CDR3 length equals 15 residues. V shed 6 bases and J 3 bases; nucleotides not matched to a gene: 6. Here the CDR3 reads CASRTGVLANEKLFF. In DNA form, the CDR3 reads TGTGCCAGCAGGACAGGGGTATTGGCTAATGAAAAACTGTTTTTT. The full variable domain, completed using reference TRBV25-1 and TRBJ1-4, is EADIYQTPRYLVIGTGKKITLECSQTMGHDKMYWYQQDPGMELHLIHYSYGVNSTEKGDLSSESTVSRIRTEHFPLTLESARPSHTSQYLCASRTGVLANEKLFFGSGTQLSVL.

The chain is built from TRBV30 and TRBJ2-6; D unclear. The CDR3 has 16 amino acids. Per the germline V gene, CDR1 is GTSNPN and CDR2 is SVGIG (reference sequence). Trimming pared 0 bases from V and 0 bases from J, leaving 9 bases between. The CDR3 spells CAWSVPRSSGANVLTF. The CDR3 DNA reads TGTGCCTGGAGTGTACCCCGTAGCTCTGGGGCCAACGTCCTGACTTTC.

Here the CDR3 DNA reads TGTGCCAGCAGCTTGGATTACTACGAGCAGTACTTC. Residues: CASSLDYYEQYF. The chain is built from TRBV5-6 and TRBJ2-7; D not resolved. The CDR3 runs 12 residues. Germline V gene data show CDR1 as SGHDT and CDR2 as YYEEEE. The V and J ends lost 0 bases and 3 bases respectively, with 4 bases between them.

This chain uses TRBV28 with TRBJ1-6; D call uncertain. Trimming stripped 5 bases from V and 8 bases from J, with 10 bases between. The CDR3 spans 13 residues. Germline lookup yields CDR1 MDHEN and CDR2 SYDVKM. CDR3 loop: CASSPSPDSPLHF. As DNA, the CDR3 is TGTGCCAGCAGTCCGAGCCCGGATTCACCCCTCCACTTT.

The CDR3 is CASSYGAGVSTEAFF. In DNA form, the CDR3 reads TGTGCCAGCAGTTACGGGGCAGGGGTAAGCACTGAAGCTTTCTTT. V usage is TRBV6-5 and J usage is TRBJ1-1; D might be TRBD1 (6 bases). Germline V gene sequence: CDR1 MNHEY, CDR2 SVGAGI. The V end was cut by 2 bases, the J end by 4 bases, with 14 bases between. The CDR3 is 15 amino acids.

This sequence joins TRBV2 and TRBJ1-6; the match to TRBD1 covers 7 bases. Germline CDR1 SNHLY, CDR2 FYNNEI. The trim removed 0 bases at V and 10 bases at J, leaving 9 bases unmatched. The CDR3 length is 16 residues. The CDR3 DNA sequence: TGTGCCAGCAGTGAAGCGCTTAGGCGACAGGGATCACCCCTCCACTTT. Its translation is CASSEALRRQGSPLHF.

This clone has just a few counts. The J gene is TRBJ2-7, the V gene TRBV5-1, with D hard to call. Between the trimmed V and J ends, which lost 4 bases and 2 bases, there was a span of 7 bases. The CDR3 runs 12 residues. Germline V lookup: CDR1 SGHRS, CDR2 YFSETQ. The DNA of the CDR3 is TGCGCCAGCAGCGCAACGGCCTACGAGCAGTACTTC. Translation gives CASSATAYEQYF.

This clone has just a few counts. The chain joins TRBV5-1 to TRBJ2-7, with D perhaps matching TRBD2 (6 bases). V lost 2 bases to trimming and J lost 5 bases, with 14 bases between them. The CDR3 consists of 14 residues. Looked up from germline, CDR1 is SGHRS and CDR2 is YFSETQ. The CDR3 nucleotides read TGCGCCAGCAGCTTTTCGGGGGAATTGGACGAGCAGTACTTC. Translating gives CASSFSGELDEQYF.

The V and J genes are TRBV6-6 and TRBJ1-1, with a possible D match to TRBD1 (5 bases). The CDR3 has 15 residues. From germline, CDR1 is MNHNY and CDR2 SVGAGI (reference sequence). Trimming left V 10 bases short and J 1 base short, with 19 bases between. The CDR3 protein is CATSPTGSPNTEAFF. In nucleotides, the CDR3 is TGTGCCACCAGCCCCACAGGCAGCCCGAACACTGAAGCTTTCTTT.

V and J are TRBV12-5 and TRBJ2-7, with TRBD2 matching 8 bases. V shed 0 bases and J 5 bases; nucleotides not matched to a gene: 3. The CDR3 consists of 14 residues. CDR1 and CDR2 from the germline V gene are LGHNT and FRNRAP. For the CDR3, the DNA is TGTGCTAGTGGTTTGGTCGCGGGGGGCCACGAGCAGTACTTC. Translated: CASGLVAGGHEQYF.

This clone turned up a few times. The rearrangement uses TRBV21-1 and TRBJ2-7; the table's D call, TRBD1, was not checked against the DNA. TRBV21-1 is a known pseudogene. This CDR3 spans 16 amino acids. For the CDR3, the DNA is TGTGCCAGCACTTTTGACAGGGCCGAGACCTCCTACGAGCAGTACTTC. It codes for CASTFDRAETSYEQYF.

This clone was observed many times. The genes are TRBV29-1 and TRBJ1-2; D not resolved. With 2 bases removed from V and 1 base from J, the gap between germline ends came to 8 bases. The CDR3 has 13 residues. Germline V CDR1 and CDR2: SQVTM, ANQGSEA. The CDR3 sequence: CSVERGNNYGYTF. The CDR3 DNA is TGCAGCGTTGAACGAGGGAATAACTATGGCTACACCTTC.

In nucleotides, the CDR3 is TGTGCCAGTAGTATAGACAGCTACGAGCAGTACTTC. Its protein product is CASSIDSYEQYF. The gene calls are TRBV19 and TRBJ2-7; no definite D call. V was pared by 0 bases and J by 3 bases, with 3 bases between. The CDR3 length is 12 residues. Germline CDR1 is LNHDA and CDR2 is SQIVND (reference sequence). Full variable domain (missing parts from reference TRBV19 and TRBJ2-7): DGGITQSPKYLFRKEGQNVTLSCEQNLNHDAMYWYRQDPGQGLRLIYYSQIVNDFQKGDIAEGYSVSREKKESFPLTVTSAQKNPTAFYLCASSIDSYEQYFGPGTRLTVT.

This chain uses TRBV6-1 with TRBJ2-7; tentatively, D is TRBD2 (6 bases). Trimming pared 1 base from V and 4 bases from J, leaving 17 bases between. This CDR3 is 16 amino acids long. The germline V gene encodes CDR1 MNHNS and CDR2 SASEGT. CDR3: CASSEEYWRGDYEQYF. The CDR3 DNA reads TGTGCCAGCAGTGAAGAATATTGGCGGGGAGATTACGAGCAGTACTTC.